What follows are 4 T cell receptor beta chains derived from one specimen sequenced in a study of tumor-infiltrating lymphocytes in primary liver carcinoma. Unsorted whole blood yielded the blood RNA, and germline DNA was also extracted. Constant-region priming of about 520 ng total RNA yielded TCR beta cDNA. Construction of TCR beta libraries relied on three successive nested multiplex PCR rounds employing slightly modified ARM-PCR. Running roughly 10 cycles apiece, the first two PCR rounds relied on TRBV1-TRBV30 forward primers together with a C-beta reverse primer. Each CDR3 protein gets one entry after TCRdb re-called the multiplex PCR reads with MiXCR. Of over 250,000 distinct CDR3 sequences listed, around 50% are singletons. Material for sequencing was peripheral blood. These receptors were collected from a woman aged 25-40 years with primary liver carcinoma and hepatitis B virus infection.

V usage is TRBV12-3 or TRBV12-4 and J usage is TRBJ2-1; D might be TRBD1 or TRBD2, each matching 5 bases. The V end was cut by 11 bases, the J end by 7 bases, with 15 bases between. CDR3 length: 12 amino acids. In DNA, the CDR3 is TGTGCCGGGGGACGGGTCCGGAATGAGCAGTTCTTC. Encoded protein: CAGGRVRNEQFF.

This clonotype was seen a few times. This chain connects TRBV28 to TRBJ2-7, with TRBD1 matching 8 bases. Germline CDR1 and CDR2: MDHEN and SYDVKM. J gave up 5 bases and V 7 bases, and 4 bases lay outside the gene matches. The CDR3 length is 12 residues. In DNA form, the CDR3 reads TGTGCCAGCATGGACAGGGTAGACGAGCAGTACTTC. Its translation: CASMDRVDEQYF.

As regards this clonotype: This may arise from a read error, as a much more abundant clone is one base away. Here the CDR3 DNA reads TGCAGCGTTGAGGGGCGGACGGGTGAAGCTTTCTTT. Translation: CSVEGRTGEAFF. The chain uses TRBV29-1 and TRBJ1-1; possible D gene TRBD1, 5 bases. This CDR3 spans 12 amino acids. Between the trimmed V and J ends, which lost 3 bases and 7 bases, there was a span of 12 bases. Germline assignment: CDR1 SQVTM and CDR2 ANQGSEA.

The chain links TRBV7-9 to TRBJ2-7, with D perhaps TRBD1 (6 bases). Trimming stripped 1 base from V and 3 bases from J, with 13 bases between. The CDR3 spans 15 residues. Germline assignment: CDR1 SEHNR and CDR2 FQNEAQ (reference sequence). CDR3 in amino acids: CASSLDSRGGYEQYF. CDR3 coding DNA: TGTGCCAGCAGCTTAGACTCTCGAGGGGGCTACGAGCAGTACTTC.